This T cell receptor (beta chain) was documented in a study of OX40 agonist ivuxolimab in advanced cancers. Sequencing used immunoSEQ multiplex PCR; TCRdb keeps in-frame clones, though not all of them. Of some 74,000 clones in the sample, more than 75% are singletons; the top ten hold approximately 5%. Trimming at V came to 1 base and at J to 5 bases, leaving 10 bases not matched to a gene. The CDR3 spans 16 residues. Germline values: CDR1 LNHDA, CDR2 SQIVND (reference sequence). The specimen comprised CD4+ or CD8+ T cells sorted from blood, sampled in a trial of the OX40 agonist ivuxolimab. The receptor was derived from an adult with an advanced solid tumor such as melanoma, head and neck, liver or kidney cancer. The J gene is TRBJ1-1, the V gene TRBV19, with TRBD1 matching over 7 bases. CDR3 sequence: CASSIGGLQGRTEAFF. CDR3 nucleotide sequence: TGTGCCAGTAGTATAGGTGGTCTACAGGGGAGAACTGAAGCTTTCTTT.